This is a list of T cell receptor beta chains from one sample in a study of blood T cell repertoires in COVID-19. TCRdb keeps only in-frame clones here, not all; method: immunoSEQ multiplex PCR. The table records around 100,000 clones, over 75% of them present only once. Sequenced input: peripheral blood. The source is a man aged 25 to 40 in a cohort sampled during active COVID-19. Both conserved end residues are part of each CDR3. The listing skips clone size in some rows; elsewhere it reads once, few, many or a size class.

TRBV12-5	few	TRBJ1-5	CASGFTGQGRFGSGNQPQHF
TRBV5-1	-	TRBJ2-2	CASSSVAGGNTGELFF
TRBV6-4	-	TRBJ1-1	CASSRDRGSEAFF
TRBV5-1	-	TRBJ2-2	CASSFERTGRTGELFF
TRBV6-5	-	TRBJ1-1	CASTYRVGTEAFF
TRBV10-3	-	TRBJ1-5	CAISGDPGGQPQHF
TRBV11-2	-	TRBJ2-7	CASSPEVVPQYF
TRBV7-9	once	TRBJ2-2	CASSSSAVAGAGELFF
TRBV7-8	-	TRBJ1-5	CASSPFGPGQGNQPQHF
TRBV25-1	-	TRBJ1-2	CASSVGEYGYTF
TRBV5-1	-	TRBJ1-1	CASSLAWTGRNTEAFF
TRBV13	-	TRBJ2-3	CASSFKGLGKDTQYF
TRBV7-8	-	TRBJ1-1	CASSLDRGAEAFF
TRBV6-5	-	TRBJ1-1	CASSYSRGMNTEAFF
TRBV6-6	-	TRBJ1-6	CASSRTGTGDGTSPLHF
TRBV19	-	TRBJ2-5	CASSPTGTSGQETQYF